The present entry profiles one T cell receptor (beta chain) with its context. The target antigen is unknown. Trimming cost V 2 bases and J 5 bases; bases outside gene matches: 11. CDR3 length: 18 residues. These data belong to a study of blood T cells in healthy people across ages. Study results and caveats: Higher diversity and more naive CD4+ cells were features of long-lived donors, compared to aged donors.

Alongside a J-beta primer mix, a sample-barcoded 5' primer served in a second PCR lasting 7 to 11 cycles. TCRdb used MiXCR to reprocess the 5' RACE reads, holding one entry per CDR3 protein. This sample yields 380,000 or so distinct CDR3 sequences, of which about 52% are seen a single time; 51% belongs to the top ten. V gene TRBV12-3 or TRBV12-4 combines with J gene TRBJ2-3; 12 nucleotides align to TRBD2. This TCR came from a man in his sixties in good health. Sequencing was done on a sample of blood. As DNA, the CDR3 is TGTGCCAGCAGTTTAACGCGAGCAGGACTAGCGGGAATAGATACGCAGTATTTT. Encoded protein: CASSLTRAGLAGIDTQYF.